This T cell receptor beta chain was recovered during a study of shared clonotypes between healthy human individuals. In the study overall: In total, the donors were two women and a few men aged 18 to 49. Each donor's CD8 memory used one plate, CD8 naive two, each CD4 subset three.

Sequencing was at deep level. The table came from immunoSEQ multiplex PCR; TCRdb's copy has only in-frame clones and leaves some out. The repertoire includes hundreds of thousands of clones, 80% to 95% of them detected once, and less than 25% sits in the top ten. There are 16 residues in the CDR3. Trimming cost V 0 bases and J 4 bases, with 15 bases left between them. The germline V gene has CDR1 MGHRA and CDR2 YSYEKL. Naive CD8 cells lacked CD45RO, underwent positive selection for CCR7 and left out terminally differentiated effector memory CD45RA+ cells. The donors, healthy adults who were HIV-negative, had experienced no recent acute infections or vaccinations.

The receptor was isolated from a man aged 25-45 years in good health. J is TRBJ1-2 and V is TRBV4-1; D may be TRBD1 (5 bases). Source material: naive CD8+ T cells sorted from blood. CDR3 nucleotides: TGCGCCAGCAGCCAAGACCGCAGACAGATCCCCTATGGCTACACCTTC. Its protein product is CASSQDRRQIPYGYTF.